This T cell receptor (beta chain) was sequenced during a study of CD8 T cells in Susac syndrome (dated by TCRdb to about 2019). For context, the study as a whole: Whether CD8+ T cell activation and differentiation in Susac syndrome was antigen driven was tested using repertoire sequencing.

Peripheral blood CD8+ and CD4+ T cells from healthy donors, Susac syndrome patients and multiple sclerosis patients were profiled using high-throughput TCR beta sequencing. Healthy donors were included as age- and sex-matched controls. CD8+ TEMRA cells were enriched by FACS, while bulk CD8+ and CD4+ T cells were purified by magnetic negative isolation. Blood was collected in EDTA tubes and processed within 24 hours, with PBMCs isolated through density gradient centrifugation. PBMCs destined for TCR sequencing were cryopreserved in liquid nitrogen and later thawed in a 37 °C water bath. Purity of sorted or isolated CD4+, CD8+ and CD8+ TEMRA cells was at least 90%. RNA was extracted with the RNeasy kit and roughly 0.45 to 1 ug was reverse transcribed using random hexamers. The immunoSEQ multiplex PCR assay, which covers 54 Vbeta and 13 Jbeta segments, was used to amplify TCR beta CDR3 regions. PCR amplification bias was corrected by using a synthetic template baseline for primer optimization and computational correction. In the paper's pipeline: Reads were assigned to V, D and J genes according to IMGT and analyzed in immunoSEQ Analyzer, with only productive sequences retained. To calculate clonality, Shannon entropy was normalized by log2 of the number of productive unique sequences and then subtracted from one. For each patient and control, public and private clones were evaluated within the 100 most prevalent clones. Clones were defined as Susac-specific when absent from the healthy and MS cohorts, from roughly 1,000 published viral clones and from other ImmuneACCESS disease sequences. Using fastp trimming at Q25 and MiXCR clonotype assembly, TCRdb reanalyzed the public sequencing data and kept in-frame beta chains. Records with the same CDR3 protein are collapsed into one entry carrying the most frequent genes and DNA. The V and J calls come from TCRdb's annotation, not from the publication. This sample gives about 210,000 distinct CDR3 sequences in total; around 95% of them show up just once. Approximately 0.1% of the sample is taken by the ten largest.

About this clonotype: The clone's antigen remains unknown. Per-nucleotide qualities are absent, and no much larger clonotype sits a single base away.

Taken from cysteine to phenylalanine, the CDR3 has 9 residues. The only DNA kept is the CDR3, 27 bases in frame from the first base. V gives up 7 bases and J gives up 16 bases, and the segment between their germline ends measures 14 bases. The CDR1 and CDR2 encoded by the germline V gene are SQVTM and ANQGSEA. Overall study outcomes, separate from this receptor: The study acknowledged that relatively few individuals were included in the TCR sequencing and HLA analysis.

This receptor was identified in a human donor in good health. The chain is made from TRBV29-1 and TRBJ2-1, and the D gene may be TRBD2, 5 bases matching. Sequenced sample: CD4+ T cells from PBMCs. The sequenced DNA is TGCAGCGCTGACGAGGGTCGATTCTTC. Its amino acids are CSADEGRFF.